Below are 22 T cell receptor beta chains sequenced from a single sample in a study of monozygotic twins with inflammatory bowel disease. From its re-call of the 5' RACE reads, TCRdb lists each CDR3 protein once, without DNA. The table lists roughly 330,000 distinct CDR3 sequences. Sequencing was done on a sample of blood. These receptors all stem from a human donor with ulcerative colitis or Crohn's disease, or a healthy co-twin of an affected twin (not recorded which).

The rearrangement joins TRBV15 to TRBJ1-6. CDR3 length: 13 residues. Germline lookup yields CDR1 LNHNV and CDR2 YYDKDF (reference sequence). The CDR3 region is CATQGDFVSPLHF.

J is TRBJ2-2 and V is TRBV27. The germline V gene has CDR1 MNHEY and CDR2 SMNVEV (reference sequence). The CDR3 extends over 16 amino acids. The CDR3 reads CASSLYKGTNTGELFF.

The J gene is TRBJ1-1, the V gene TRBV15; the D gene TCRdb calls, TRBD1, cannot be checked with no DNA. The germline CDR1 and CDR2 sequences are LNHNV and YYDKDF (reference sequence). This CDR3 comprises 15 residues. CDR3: CATSPWTGGYTEAFF.

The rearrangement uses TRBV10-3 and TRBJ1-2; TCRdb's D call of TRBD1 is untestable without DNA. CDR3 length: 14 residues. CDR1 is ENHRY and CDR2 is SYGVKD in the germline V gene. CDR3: CAISESRGGGGYTF.

CDR3 loop: CASSVGGSLNEQFF. The rearrangement uses TRBV9 and TRBJ2-1. Germline values: CDR1 SGDLS, CDR2 YYNGEE. The CDR3 length is 14 residues.

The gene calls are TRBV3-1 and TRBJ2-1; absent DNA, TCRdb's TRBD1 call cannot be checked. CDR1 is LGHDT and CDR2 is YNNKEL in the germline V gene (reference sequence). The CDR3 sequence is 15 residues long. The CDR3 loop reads CASSGYRGRNNEQFF.

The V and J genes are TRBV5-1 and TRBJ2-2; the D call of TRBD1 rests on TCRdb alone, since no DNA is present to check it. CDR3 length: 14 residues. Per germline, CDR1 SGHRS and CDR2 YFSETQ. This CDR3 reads CASSKQGIDGELFF.

Here the CDR3 reads CASSLTAGNQPQHF. The J gene is TRBJ1-5, the V gene TRBV5-1. The CDR3 runs 14 residues. Per the germline V gene, CDR1 is SGHRS and CDR2 is YFSETQ.

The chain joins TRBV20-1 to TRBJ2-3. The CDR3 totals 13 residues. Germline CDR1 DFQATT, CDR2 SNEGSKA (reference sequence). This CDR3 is CSAPREPTDTQYF.

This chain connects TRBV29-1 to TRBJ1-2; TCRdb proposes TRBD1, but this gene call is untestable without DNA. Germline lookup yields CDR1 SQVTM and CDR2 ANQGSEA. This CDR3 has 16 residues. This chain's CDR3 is CSVEDLLGRGDYGYTF.

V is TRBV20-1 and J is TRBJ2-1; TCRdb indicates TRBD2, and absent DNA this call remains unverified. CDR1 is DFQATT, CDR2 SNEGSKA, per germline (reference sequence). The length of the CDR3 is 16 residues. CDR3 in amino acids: CSARSGRRSSYNEQFF.

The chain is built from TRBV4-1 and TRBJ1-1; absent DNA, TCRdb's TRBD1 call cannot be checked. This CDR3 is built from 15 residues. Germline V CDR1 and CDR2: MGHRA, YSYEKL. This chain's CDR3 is CASSPMTTVVTEAFF.

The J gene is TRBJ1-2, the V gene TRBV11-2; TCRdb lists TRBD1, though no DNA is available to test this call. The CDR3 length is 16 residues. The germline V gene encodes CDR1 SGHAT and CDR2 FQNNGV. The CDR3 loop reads CASSLDIPGPTGGYTF. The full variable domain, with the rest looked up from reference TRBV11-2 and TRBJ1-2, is EAGVAQSPRYKIIEKRQSVAFWCNPISGHATLYWYQQILGQGPKLLIQFQNNGVVDDSQLPKDRFSAERLKGVDSTLKIQPAKLEDSAVYLCASSLDIPGPTGGYTFGSGTRLTVV.

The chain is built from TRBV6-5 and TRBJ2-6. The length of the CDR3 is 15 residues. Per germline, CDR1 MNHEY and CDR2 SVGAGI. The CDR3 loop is CASSYPFFGANVLTF.

The CDR3 loop reads CASSFRDRVFQPQHF. The V and J genes are TRBV28 and TRBJ1-5; no DNA is available, so the TRBD1 call from TCRdb remains unchecked. The CDR3 sequence is 15 residues long. CDR1 and CDR2 from the germline V gene are MDHEN and SYDVKM.

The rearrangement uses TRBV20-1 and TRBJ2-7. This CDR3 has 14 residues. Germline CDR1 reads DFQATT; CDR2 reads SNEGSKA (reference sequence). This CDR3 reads CSARDVNFSYEQYF.

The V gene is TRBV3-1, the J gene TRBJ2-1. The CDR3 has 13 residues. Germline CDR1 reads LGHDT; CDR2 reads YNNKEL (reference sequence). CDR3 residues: CASSQLTGNEQFF.

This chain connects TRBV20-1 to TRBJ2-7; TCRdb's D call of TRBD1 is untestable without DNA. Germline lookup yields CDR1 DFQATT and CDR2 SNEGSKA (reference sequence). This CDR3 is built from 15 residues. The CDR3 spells CSARDNRGASYEQYF.

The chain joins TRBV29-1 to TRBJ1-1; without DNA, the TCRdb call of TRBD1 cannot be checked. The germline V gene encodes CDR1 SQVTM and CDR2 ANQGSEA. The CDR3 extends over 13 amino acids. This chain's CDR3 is CSAQTGSGTEAFF.

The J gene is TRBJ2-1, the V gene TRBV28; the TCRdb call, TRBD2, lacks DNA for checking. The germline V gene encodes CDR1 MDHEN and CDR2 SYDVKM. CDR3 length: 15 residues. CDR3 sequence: CASSDTSGSFNEQFF.

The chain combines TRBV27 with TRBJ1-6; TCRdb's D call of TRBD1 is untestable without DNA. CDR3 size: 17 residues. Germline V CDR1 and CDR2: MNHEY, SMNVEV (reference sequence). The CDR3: CASSLSAGGQIRSPLHF.

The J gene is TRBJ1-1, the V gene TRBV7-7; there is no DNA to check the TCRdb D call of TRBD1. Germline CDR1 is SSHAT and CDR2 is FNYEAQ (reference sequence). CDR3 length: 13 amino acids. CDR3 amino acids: CASSNDRGTEAFF.